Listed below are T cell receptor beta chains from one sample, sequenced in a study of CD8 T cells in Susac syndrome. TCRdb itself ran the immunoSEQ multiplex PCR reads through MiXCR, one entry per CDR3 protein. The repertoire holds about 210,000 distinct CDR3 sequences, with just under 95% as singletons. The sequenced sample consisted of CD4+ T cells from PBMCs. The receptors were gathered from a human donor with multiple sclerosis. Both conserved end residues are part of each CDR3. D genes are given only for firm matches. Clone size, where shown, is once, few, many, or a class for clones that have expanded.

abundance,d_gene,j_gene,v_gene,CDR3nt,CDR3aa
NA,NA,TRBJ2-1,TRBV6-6,TGTGCCAGCAGTCCCTCCTATGGGCAGTTCTTC,CASSPSYGQFF
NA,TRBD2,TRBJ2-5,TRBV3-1,TGTGCCAGCCACCCCCTTAGGAGAGTACTAGCGGGAGAAAAAGAGACCCAGTACTTC,CASHPLRRVLAGEKETQYF
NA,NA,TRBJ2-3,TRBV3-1,TGTGCCAGCAGCCAAAGGTTTCTAGCGACCCTAGGAGATACGCAGTATTTT,CASSQRFLATLGDTQYF
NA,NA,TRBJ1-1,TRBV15,TGTGCCACCAGCAGAGACGTGGGGAATAGGGGCACTGAAGCTTTCTTT,CATSRDVGNRGTEAFF
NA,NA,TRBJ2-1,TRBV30,TGTGCCTGGAGTGTTGCGAGTGAGCAGTTCTTC,CAWSVASEQFF
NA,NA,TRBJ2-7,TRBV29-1,TGCAGCGTTGAGTATATTCCCGGACAGGAGCAGTACTTC,CSVEYIPGQEQYF
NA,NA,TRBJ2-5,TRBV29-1,TGCAGCGCCCAGGCCCGGGATCGAGAGACCCAGTACTTC,CSAQARDRETQYF
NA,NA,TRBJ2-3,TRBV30,TGTGCCTACAGGTTTGGGCTAGTGACAGATACGCAGTATTTT,CAYRFGLVTDTQYF
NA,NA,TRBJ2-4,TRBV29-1,TGCAGCGCCGGAGGACAGCAAAACATTCAGTACTTC,CSAGGQQNIQYF
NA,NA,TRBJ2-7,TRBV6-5,TGTGCCAGCAGTCAACCGGCGGGCGCAGGGAACGAGCAGTACTTC,CASSQPAGAGNEQYF
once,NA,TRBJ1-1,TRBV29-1,TGCAGCGTTGGGGACACCAGTGAAGCTTTCTTT,CSVGDTSEAFF
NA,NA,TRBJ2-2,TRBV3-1,TGTGCCAGCAGCCTACTAGGGAGTACCGGGGAGCTGTTTTTT,CASSLLGSTGELFF
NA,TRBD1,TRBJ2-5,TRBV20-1,TGCAGTGCTAGTCATACCCCGGGACAGGGGGAGGAGACCCAGTACTTC,CSASHTPGQGEETQYF
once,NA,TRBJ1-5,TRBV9,TGTGCCAGCAGCGTAGGGCACAATCAGCCCCAGCATTTT,CASSVGHNQPQHF
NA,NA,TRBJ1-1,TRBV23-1,TGCGCCAGCAGTCAACTTCCACCGGGACACAACACTGAAGCTTTCTTT,CASSQLPPGHNTEAFF
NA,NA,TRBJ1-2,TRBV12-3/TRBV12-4,TGTGCCAGCAGTTTTCCGGGGGGTGGCTACACCTTC,CASSFPGGGYTF
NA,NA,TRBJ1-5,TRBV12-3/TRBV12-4,TGTGCCAGCAGTTTTCGGGCACAAATTAGCAATCAGCCCCAGCATTTT,CASSFRAQISNQPQHF
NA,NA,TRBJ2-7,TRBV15,TGTGCCACTACTTCCCGGGGCGGGTACGAGCAGTACTTC,CATTSRGGYEQYF
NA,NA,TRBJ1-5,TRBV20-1,TGCAGTGCTAGGGAGGGCGGCAGCAATCAGCCCCAGCATTTT,CSAREGGSNQPQHF
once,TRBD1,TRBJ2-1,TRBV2,TGTGCCAGCACCATAGACAGGGGGAACAACAATGAGCAGTTCTTC,CASTIDRGNNNEQFF
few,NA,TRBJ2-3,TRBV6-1,TGTGCCAGCAGCATTCGGGGAGATACGCAGTATTTT,CASSIRGDTQYF
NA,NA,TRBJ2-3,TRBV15,TGTGCCACCAGCAGAAATAGGGATAGCACAGATACGCAGTATTTT,CATSRNRDSTDTQYF
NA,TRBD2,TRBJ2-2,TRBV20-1,TGCAGTGCTAGAGATCAGCCGGGGGGTTTCGGGGAGCTGTTTTTT,CSARDQPGGFGELFF
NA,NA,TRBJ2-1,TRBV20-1,TGCAGTGTCCTCGTGAGGGGGGGATACAATGAGCAGTTCTTC,CSVLVRGGYNEQFF
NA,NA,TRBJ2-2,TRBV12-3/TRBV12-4,TGTGCCAGCAGCAGCAGGGAGTACACCGGGGAGCTGTTTTTT,CASSSREYTGELFF
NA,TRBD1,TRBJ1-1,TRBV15,TGTGCCACCAGCAGAAAGGCAGGGGGCCGATTTGAAGCTTTCTTT,CATSRKAGGRFEAFF
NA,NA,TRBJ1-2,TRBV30,TGTGCCCGAGGGGGAGATTATGGCTACACCTTC,CARGGDYGYTF
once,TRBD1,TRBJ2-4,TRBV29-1,TGCAGCGTTACCCCGGGACAGGGGAGTAACATTCAGTACTTC,CSVTPGQGSNIQYF
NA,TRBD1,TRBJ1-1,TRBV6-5,TGTGCCAGCAGTTCCCTTGAGACAGGGTACACTGAAGCTTTCTTT,CASSSLETGYTEAFF
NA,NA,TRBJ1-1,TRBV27,TGTGCCAGCAGTTTATCGAGGACCAACACTGAAGCTTTCTTT,CASSLSRTNTEAFF
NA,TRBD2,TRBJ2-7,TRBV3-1,TGTGCCAGCAGCCCGCTAGCGGGGGACACCTACGAGCAGTACTTC,CASSPLAGDTYEQYF
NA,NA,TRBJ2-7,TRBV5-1,TGCGCCAGCAGCTTTCCCGGGGAATTGGGACAGTACTTC,CASSFPGELGQYF
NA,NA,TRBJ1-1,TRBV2,TGTGCCAGCAGTGTAAGTTCTGAAGCTTTCTTT,CASSVSSEAFF
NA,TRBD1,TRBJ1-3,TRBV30,TGTGCCTGCAGGGGGAAAGGAAACACCATATATTTT,CACRGKGNTIYF
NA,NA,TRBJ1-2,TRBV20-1,TGCAGTGCTAGAGAGGGCACGCGGAGGCTTAACTATGGCTACACCTTC,CSAREGTRRLNYGYTF
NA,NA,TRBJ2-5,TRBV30,TGTGCCTGGCAGGGAGGTAGAGAGACCCAGTACTTC,CAWQGGRETQYF
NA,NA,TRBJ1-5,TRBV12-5,TGTGCTAGTGGCCCGAGCGGGCCCCAGCATTTT,CASGPSGPQHF
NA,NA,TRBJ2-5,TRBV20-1,TGCAGTAGATGGGTGGGAAGTCCCCAGTACTTC,CSRWVGSPQYF
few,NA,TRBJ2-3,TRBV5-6,TGTGCCAGCAGCGCCGGTACAGATACGCAGTATTTT,CASSAGTDTQYF
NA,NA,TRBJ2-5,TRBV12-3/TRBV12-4,TGTGCCAGCAGTTCCACAGGGAGTGGGGAGACCCAGTACTTC,CASSSTGSGETQYF
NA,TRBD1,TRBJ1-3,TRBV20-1,TGCAGTGCTAGGGGACAGGCCCTAGACACCATATATTTT,CSARGQALDTIYF
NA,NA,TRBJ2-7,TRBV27,TGTGCCAGCAGTTTGGGGGGCAACTACGAGCAGTACTTC,CASSLGGNYEQYF
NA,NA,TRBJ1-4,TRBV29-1,TGCAGCGCCGCGAAGGGGGAAAAACTGTTTTTT,CSAAKGEKLFF
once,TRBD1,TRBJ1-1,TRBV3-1,TGTGCCAGCAGGGGACAGGAGAACACTGAAGCTTTCTTT,CASRGQENTEAFF
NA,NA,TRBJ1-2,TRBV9,TGTGCCAGCAGCGAAACAGGCCTGGGTGGCTACACCTTC,CASSETGLGGYTF
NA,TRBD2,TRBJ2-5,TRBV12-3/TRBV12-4,TGTGCCAGCAGGGAGGACGTAGCGGGGTTCGCGACCCAGTACTTC,CASREDVAGFATQYF
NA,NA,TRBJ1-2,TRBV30,TGTGCCTGGAGTGGTGGGGGATACTATGGCTACACCTTC,CAWSGGGYYGYTF
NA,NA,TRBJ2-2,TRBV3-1,TGTGCCAGCAGCTCACAGGGCCTCAACACCGGGGAGCTGTTTTTT,CASSSQGLNTGELFF
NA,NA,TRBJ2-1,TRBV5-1,TGCGCCAGCAGCTTGCCTGCGGGTGGGCAAGCCAATGAGCAGTTCTTC,CASSLPAGGQANEQFF
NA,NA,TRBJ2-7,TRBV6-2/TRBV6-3,TGTGCCAGCACCTCGCTGGACGAGCAGTACTTC,CASTSLDEQYF
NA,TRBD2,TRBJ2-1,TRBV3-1,TGTGCCAGCAGCCACCTGACTAGCGGGGGAGTTGAGCAGTTCTTC,CASSHLTSGGVEQFF
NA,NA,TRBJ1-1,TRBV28,TGTGCCAGCAGTTTAACCCCACCCAACACTGAAGCTTTCTTT,CASSLTPPNTEAFF
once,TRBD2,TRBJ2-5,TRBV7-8,TGTGCCACCTGGGAACTAGCGCCCCAAGAGACCCAGTACTTC,CATWELAPQETQYF
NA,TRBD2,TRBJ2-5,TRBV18,TGTGCCAGCTCACAAGAGAGACTAGCGGGGGAGGAGACCCAGTACTTC,CASSQERLAGEETQYF
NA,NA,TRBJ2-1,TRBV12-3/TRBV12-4,TGTGCCAGCAGCAACCAGGGGACCTACAATGAGCAGTTCTTC,CASSNQGTYNEQFF
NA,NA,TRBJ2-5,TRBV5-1,TGCGCCAGCAGCTTGTCCGGGTCCCAAGAGACCCAGTACTTC,CASSLSGSQETQYF
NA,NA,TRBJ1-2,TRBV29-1,TGCAGCGCCGGGAGCTATGGCTACACCTTC,CSAGSYGYTF
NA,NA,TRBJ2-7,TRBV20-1,TGCAGTGCTAGCGCCGGGGGGCAGTCTCCCTACGAGCAGTACTTC,CSASAGGQSPYEQYF
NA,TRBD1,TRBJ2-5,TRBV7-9,TGTGCCAGCAGCTTAGCATTGGACAGGGGTGAGACCCAGTACTTC,CASSLALDRGETQYF